The 6 T cell receptor beta chains given below trace back to one sample, sequenced in a study of shared clonotypes between healthy human individuals. TCRdb keeps only in-frame clones here, not all; method: immunoSEQ multiplex PCR. This sample has under 1 million clones, with nearly 95% found just once. CD45RO-negative CD8 cells positively selected for CCR7 made up the naive population, which excluded terminally differentiated effector memory CD45RA+ cells. Specimen: naive CD8+ T cells sorted from blood. The receptors were sampled from a man in his thirties or forties in good health.

The V and J genes are TRBV19 and TRBJ2-7; 7 bases fit TRBD1. Germline CDR1 and CDR2: LNHDA and SQIVND (reference sequence). The CDR3 length is 13 residues. V shed 3 bases, J shed 5 bases, and the junction held 4 bases outside the gene matches. The CDR3 region has the DNA TGTGCCAGTAGTATGGGGACAGCTAACGAGCAGTACTTC. It yields the protein CASSMGTANEQYF.

This clone appeared once. The CDR3 is CASSFQGVEQYF. CDR3 nucleotides: TGCGCCAGCAGCTTTCAGGGGGTCGAGCAGTACTTC. The chain is built from TRBV5-1 and TRBJ2-7; 7 positions agree with TRBD1. The CDR3 loop spans 12 amino acids. Germline lookup yields CDR1 SGHRS and CDR2 YFSETQ. Trimming cost V 2 bases and J 6 bases; bases outside gene matches: 2.

The chain links TRBV6-1 to TRBJ1-5; no clear D. Looked up from germline, CDR1 is MNHNS and CDR2 is SASEGT. Trimming cost V 0 bases and J 0 bases, with 3 bases left between them. The CDR3 is 14 residues long. The CDR3 DNA reads TGTGCCAGCAGTGAAGCGAGTAGCAATCAGCCCCAGCATTTT. It encodes CASSEASSNQPQHF.

The chain recombines TRBV11-3 with TRBJ1-5; D unresolved. Trimming removed 9 bases from V and 1 base from J, with 10 bases in between. The CDR3 has 13 residues. Germline V lookup: CDR1 SGHNT, CDR2 YENEEA. This chain's CDR3 is CASSQRSNQPQHF. As DNA, the CDR3 is TGTGCCAGTTCACAGAGGAGCAATCAGCCCCAGCATTTT.

On this clone: The identical CDR3 is also encoded by other nucleotide sequences in the sample. This chain links TRBV7-9 with TRBJ1-1; weak D call: TRBD1 (5 bases). The CDR3 has 12 amino acids. CDR1 and CDR2 (germline): SEHNR, FQNEAQ (reference sequence). Trimming left V 5 bases short and J 3 bases short, with 7 bases between. The CDR3: CASSPRDTEAFF. In DNA form, the CDR3 reads TGTGCCAGCAGCCCCAGGGACACTGAAGCTTTCTTT.

The genes are TRBV27 and TRBJ1-3; a possible D gene is TRBD1 (5 bases). Germline-derived CDR1 and CDR2 are MNHEY and SMNVEV (reference sequence). Trimming took 10 bases from V and 4 from J, leaving 8 bases between them. The CDR3 runs to 11 residues. The CDR3, as DNA: TGTGCCATCAGGACAGGAAACACCATATATTTT. Its translation is CAIRTGNTIYF.